What follows are 10 T cell receptor beta chains derived from one specimen sequenced in a study of cytomegalovirus exposure and HLA in healthy donors. The PCR used 60 Vbeta and 13 Jbeta primers. Some clones are missing from TCRdb's copy, which holds only in-frame ones; the method was immunoSEQ multiplex PCR. The sample has about 200,000 clones, about 74% seen once. The source material was PBMCs. The receptors were sampled from a middle-aged man in good health and CMV-seronegative.

This chain joins TRBV21-1 and TRBJ2-3; TRBD1 reflects the table's D call only, with no check against the DNA. TRBV21-1 is a pseudogene. The CDR3 has 12 residues. This CDR3 is CASSKVQGTQYF. The CDR3 DNA follows: TGTGCCAGCAGCAAAGTCCAGGGAACGCAGTATTTT.

V and J are TRBV5-1 and TRBJ2-3, with 14 nucleotides matching TRBD2. Germline V gene sequence: CDR1 SGHRS, CDR2 YFSETQ. V shed 0 bases, J shed 4 bases, and the junction held 1 base outside the gene matches. There are 16 residues in the CDR3. Here the CDR3 DNA reads TGCGCCAGCAGCTTGGGACTAGCGGGAGGGCCAGATACGCAGTATTTT. It yields the protein CASSLGLAGGPDTQYF.

The chain employs TRBV4-1 and TRBJ1-5, with 7 bases fitting TRBD1. V gave up 4 bases and J gave up 1 base; unmatched junction bases: 4. The V gene's germline CDR1 is MGHRA and CDR2 YSYEKL. The CDR3 sequence is 15 residues long. Here the CDR3 reads CASSLQTGSNQPQHF. In DNA form, the CDR3 reads TGCGCCAGCAGCCTCCAGACAGGGAGCAATCAGCCCCAGCATTTT.

The chain carries TRBV4-1 and TRBJ2-4, with 9 bases that match TRBD2. The CDR3 is 15 residues long. CDR1 and CDR2 from the germline V gene are MGHRA and YSYEKL. V shed 1 base, J shed 7 bases, and the junction held 5 bases outside the gene matches. The CDR3 DNA reads TGCGCCAGCAGCCAAGTGTCTAGCGGGGCTAACATTCAGTACTTC. The encoded protein is CASSQVSSGANIQYF.

The J gene is TRBJ1-2, the V gene TRBV5-5; 8 bases are a match to TRBD1. The junction had 7 bases not matched to a gene; V was cut back by 5 bases and J by 4 bases. Germline CDR1 SGHKS, CDR2 YYEKEE (reference sequence). The CDR3 contains 14 residues. The CDR3 region is CASSSSTGGYGYTF. As DNA, the CDR3 is TGTGCCAGCAGTTCCTCCACAGGGGGCTATGGCTACACCTTC. Combining the CDR3 with reference TRBV5-5 and TRBJ1-2 gives the whole variable domain DAGVTQSPTHLIKTRGQQVTLRCSPISGHKSVSWYQQVLGQGPQFIFQYYEKEERGRGNFPDRFSARQFPNYSSELNVNALLLGDSALYLCASSSSTGGYGYTFGSGTRLTVV.

The chain couples TRBV9 to TRBJ1-3; a possible D gene is TRBD1 (6 bases). This CDR3 spans 15 amino acids. V lost 2 bases and J lost 0, with 9 bases in between. The V gene's germline CDR1 is SGDLS and CDR2 YYNGEE. This CDR3 reads CASSVGQSSGNTIYF. CDR3 DNA: TGTGCCAGCAGCGTTGGACAGAGCTCTGGAAACACCATATATTTT.

J is TRBJ1-4 and V is TRBV4-2; no firm D call. V lost 3 bases and J lost 4, with 12 bases in between. Germline CDR1 is LGHNA and CDR2 is YNFKEQ. The CDR3 extends over 15 amino acids. The CDR3, as DNA: TGTGCCAGCAGCCAGCAATCACAATATAATGAAAAACTGTTTTTT. Translation: CASSQQSQYNEKLFF.

The rearrangement joins TRBV11-2 to TRBJ1-2; the D gene is possibly TRBD1 (5 bases). The ends were cut back, 4 bases at V and 2 bases at J, with 8 bases in the middle. Per the germline V gene, CDR1 is SGHAT and CDR2 is FQNNGV. This CDR3 region has 13 residues. The CDR3 here is CASSSTANYGYTF. CDR3 nucleotide sequence: TGTGCCAGCAGCTCGACAGCCAACTATGGCTACACCTTC.

This sequence joins TRBV7-2 and TRBJ1-5, with D perhaps TRBD1 (5 bases). Germline lookup yields CDR1 SGHTA and CDR2 FQGNSA. The length of the CDR3 is 16 residues. V shed 5 bases and J shed 3 bases, with 17 bases lying between them. This CDR3 is CASSMLGHRFNQPQHF. In nucleotides, the CDR3 is TGTGCCAGCAGCATGTTAGGGCACAGGTTCAATCAGCCCCAGCATTTT.

The gene calls are TRBV25-1 and TRBJ1-2; 7 nucleotides align to TRBD1. The length of the CDR3 is 13 residues. V gave up 6 bases and J gave up 8 bases; unmatched junction bases: 9. The germline CDR1 and CDR2 sequences are MGHDK and SYGVNS. The CDR3 nucleotides are TGTGCCAGCAGGGACTCCCAGGGGGAAGGCTACACCTTC. It translates to CASRDSQGEGYTF.